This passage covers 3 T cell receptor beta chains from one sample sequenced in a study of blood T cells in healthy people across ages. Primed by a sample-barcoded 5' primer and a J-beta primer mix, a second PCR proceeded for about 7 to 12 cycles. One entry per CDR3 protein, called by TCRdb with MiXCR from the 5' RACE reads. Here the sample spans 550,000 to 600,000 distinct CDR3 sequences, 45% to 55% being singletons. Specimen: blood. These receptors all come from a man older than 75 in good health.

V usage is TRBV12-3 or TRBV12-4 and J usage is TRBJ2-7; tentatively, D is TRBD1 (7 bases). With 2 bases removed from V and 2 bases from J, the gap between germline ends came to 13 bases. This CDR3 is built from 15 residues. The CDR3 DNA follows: TGTGCCAGCAGTTTAAGCCCCAGGGGGGCCTACGAGCAGTACTTC. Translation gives CASSLSPRGAYEQYF.

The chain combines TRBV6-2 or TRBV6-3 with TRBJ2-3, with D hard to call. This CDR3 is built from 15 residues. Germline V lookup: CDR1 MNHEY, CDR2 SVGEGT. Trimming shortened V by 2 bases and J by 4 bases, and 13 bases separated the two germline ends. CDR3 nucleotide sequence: TGTGCCAGCAGTTACAGGGCCCCTCGGGCAGATACGCAGTATTTT. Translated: CASSYRAPRADTQYF.

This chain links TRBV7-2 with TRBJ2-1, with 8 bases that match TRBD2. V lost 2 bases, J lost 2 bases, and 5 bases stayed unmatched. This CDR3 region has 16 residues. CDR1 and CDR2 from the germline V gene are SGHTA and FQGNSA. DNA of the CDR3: TGTGCCAGCAGCTTAAACGGCGGGGGGCCCTACAATGAGCAGTTCTTC. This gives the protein CASSLNGGGPYNEQFF. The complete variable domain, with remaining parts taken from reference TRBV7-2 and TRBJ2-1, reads GAGVSQSPSNKVTEKGKDVELRCDPISGHTALYWYRQSLGQGLEFLIYFQGNSAPDKSGLPSDRFSAERTGGSVSTLTIQRTQQEDSAVYLCASSLNGGGPYNEQFFGPGTRLTVL.